This TCR beta chain was sequenced during a study of control samples from healthy donors and cancer patients. Germline loops: CDR1 MNHNY, CDR2 SVGAGI (reference sequence). The CDR3 is made up of 14 amino acids. Trimming shortened V by 0 bases and J by 2 bases, and 7 bases separated the two germline ends. Sequencing was performed with immunoSEQ multiplex PCR; in TCRdb, only in-frame clones are kept and a portion is missing. The sample gives approximately 190,000 clones, 90% to 95% of which show up once; 1.5% to 2% is in the top ten. The clonotype originates from a man aged 25 to 40 in good health. The sequenced material came from blood. The chain recombines TRBV6-6 with TRBJ2-5; the D is unclear. The CDR3 coding sequence is TGTGCCAGCAGTTACTCGATCTCTCAAGAGACCCAGTACTTC. Translated, it gives CASSYSISQETQYF.